The sample holds one count of the clone carrying this T cell receptor (beta chain). This sample is part of a study of blood T cell repertoires in COVID-19. Study in general: Researchers got acute and convalescent COVID-19 samples from the United States, Italy and Spain. Sources were T cells, B-cell-depleted T cells, or PBMCs; the material itself was cDNA or gDNA.

The CDR3 has 14 residues. The V gene lost 4 bases and the J gene lost 3 bases, with 11 bases spanning the gap. Germline lookup yields CDR1 KGHDR and CDR2 SFDVKD. Original analysis: Estimates of nucleated cell counts were drawn from the amplification of reference gene primers. Sequencing used immunoSEQ multiplex PCR; TCRdb keeps in-frame clones, though not all of them. For V, J and clone size, that table is used; D and trimming come from the DNA. The data show over 600,000 clones, over 80% seen once. This TCR came from a woman aged 18-29 years with acute or convalescent COVID-19. J is TRBJ1-2 and V is TRBV24-1; no reliable D call. The sequenced sample consisted of peripheral blood. CDR3 region: CATSESRQDYGYTF. The CDR3 region has the DNA TGTGCCACCAGTGAATCCCGACAAGACTATGGCTACACCTTC.